Listed below are T cell receptor beta chains from one sample, sequenced in a study of T cells in Graves' hyperthyroidism and ophthalmopathy. One entry per CDR3 protein, called by TCRdb with MiXCR from the multiplex PCR reads. There are 500,000 to 750,000 distinct CDR3 sequences in the sample; about a sixth occur only once, and approximately 7% lies in the top ten. The sample was blood. These receptors were collected from a woman in her twenties or thirties with Graves' hyperthyroidism. Both conserved end residues are part of each CDR3. Fields, in order: CDR3 protein, CDR3 DNA, V gene, D gene, J gene, clone size. The D gene is left open where the match is weak. The size entry is marked missing in some rows and otherwise reads once, few, many or a size class.

CSARVQAQETQYF | TGCAGTGCTAGGGTCCAGGCCCAAGAGACCCAGTACTTC | TRBV20-1 | - | TRBJ2-5 | many
CASSAGQGFFYEQFF | TGTGCCAGCAGTGCTGGACAGGGGTTTTTTTATGAGCAGTTCTTC | TRBV6-2/TRBV6-3 | TRBD1 | TRBJ2-1 | many
CAIGRGTSGSGGFEQYF | TGTGCCATTGGGAGAGGGACTAGCGGTTCCGGAGGGTTCGAGCAGTACTTC | TRBV10-3 | TRBD2 | TRBJ2-7 | many
CSASTQTGELFF | TGCAGTGCCAGTACGCAAACCGGGGAGCTGTTTTTT | TRBV20-1 | - | TRBJ2-2 | many
CAWSSQVGVGYTF | TGTGCCTGGAGTTCACAAGTCGGGGTTGGCTACACCTTC | TRBV30 | - | TRBJ1-2 | -
CASRRNRGPTEAFF | TGTGCCAGCAGACGCAACAGGGGGCCCACTGAAGCTTTCTTT | TRBV12-3/TRBV12-4 | TRBD1 | TRBJ1-1 | many
CAGSGAGAYEQYF | TGTGCCGGCAGTGGAGCGGGAGCCTACGAGCAGTACTTC | TRBV6-1 | TRBD2 | TRBJ2-7 | -
CASSPTGTGIQPQHF | TGTGCCAGCAGCCCAACTGGGACAGGGATTCAGCCCCAGCATTTT | TRBV7-9 | TRBD1 | TRBJ1-5 | few
CASSLGGLGGEQYF | TGTGCCAGCAGCTTAGGGGGCCTTGGGGGCGAGCAGTACTTC | TRBV7-2 | - | TRBJ2-7 | -
CASSFQGKTQYF | TGTGCCAGCAGCTTTCAGGGAAAGACCCAGTACTTC | TRBV7-9 | - | TRBJ2-5 | many
CASSLWTTNYNEQFF | TGTGCCAGCAGCTTATGGACTACAAACTACAATGAGCAGTTCTTC | TRBV7-6 | - | TRBJ2-1 | many
CASSPSDKFDEQYF | TGTGCCAGCAGCCCTTCGGATAAGTTCGACGAGCAGTACTTC | TRBV28 | - | TRBJ2-7 | many
CASSMAPAEAYEQYF | TGTGCCAGTAGTATGGCCCCGGCGGAGGCCTACGAGCAGTACTTC | TRBV19 | - | TRBJ2-7 | -
CAWDRAEGNEQFF | TGTGCCTGGGACAGGGCAGAGGGAAATGAGCAGTTCTTC | TRBV30 | TRBD1 | TRBJ2-1 | many
CAISESGTGGGYTF | TGTGCCATCAGTGAGTCCGGGACAGGGGGTGGCTACACCTTC | TRBV10-3 | TRBD1 | TRBJ1-2 | many
CASRSGTDTQYF | TGTGCCAGCAGATCGGGCACAGATACGCAGTATTTT | TRBV27 | - | TRBJ2-3 | many
CASSLVNSRNTEAFF | TGCGCCAGCAGCTTGGTTAACTCAAGGAACACTGAAGCTTTCTTT | TRBV5-1 | - | TRBJ1-1 | many
CASSPPPSNTEAFF | TGTGCCAGCTCACCACCGCCGTCGAACACTGAAGCTTTCTTT | TRBV18 | - | TRBJ1-1 | many
CASSQGRGAVGYTF | TGCGCCAGCAGCCAAGGTCGGGGGGCCGTTGGCTACACCTTC | TRBV4-1 | - | TRBJ1-2 | -
CASSPPAGGSGETQYF | TGTGCCAGCTCACCACCGGCGGGAGGGTCGGGGGAGACCCAGTACTTC | TRBV18 | TRBD2 | TRBJ2-5 | -
CAISSSSSTDTQYF | TGTGCCATCAGTAGTAGCAGCAGCACAGATACGCAGTATTTT | TRBV10-3 | - | TRBJ2-3 | few
CASSPTGESPQETQYF | TGTGCCAGCAGTCCAACGGGGGAATCTCCTCAAGAGACCCAGTACTTC | TRBV5-5 | - | TRBJ2-5 | few